This section outlines one T cell receptor (beta chain) sequence together with its context. Trimming removed 2 bases at V and 7 bases at J, with 16 bases between. The CDR3 consists of 14 residues. Germline V gene lookup returns CDR1 SGHRS and CDR2 YFSETQ. This specimen belongs to a study of blood T cell repertoires in COVID-19. Sequencing was performed with immunoSEQ multiplex PCR; in TCRdb, only in-frame clones are kept and a portion is missing. Of about 440,000 clones listed, around 89% are singletons. The sequencing sample was made of peripheral blood. This sequence joins TRBV5-1 and TRBJ2-7; possibly TRBD1 for D (7 bases). The clonotype was recovered from a woman under 40 with acute or convalescent COVID-19. CDR3 in amino acids: CASSFRGDSREQYF. Written as DNA, the CDR3 is TGCGCCAGCAGCTTTAGGGGGGACAGCAGGGAGCAGTACTTC.